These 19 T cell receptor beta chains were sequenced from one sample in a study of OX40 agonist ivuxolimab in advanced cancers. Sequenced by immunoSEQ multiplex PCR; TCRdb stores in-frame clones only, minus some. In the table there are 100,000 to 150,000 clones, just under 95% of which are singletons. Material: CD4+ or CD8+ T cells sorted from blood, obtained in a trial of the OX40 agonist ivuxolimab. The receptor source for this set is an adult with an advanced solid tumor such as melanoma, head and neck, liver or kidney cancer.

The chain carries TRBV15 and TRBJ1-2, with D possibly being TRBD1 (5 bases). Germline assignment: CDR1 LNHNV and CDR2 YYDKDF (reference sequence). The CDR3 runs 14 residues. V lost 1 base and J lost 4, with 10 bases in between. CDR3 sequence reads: CATSRGGESYGYTF. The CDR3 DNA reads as TGTGCCACCAGCAGAGGAGGGGAGAGCTATGGCTACACCTTC.

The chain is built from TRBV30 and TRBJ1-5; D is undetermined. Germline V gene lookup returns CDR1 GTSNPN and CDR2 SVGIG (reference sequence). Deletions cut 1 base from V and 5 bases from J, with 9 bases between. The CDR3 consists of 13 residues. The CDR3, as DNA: TGTGCCTGGAGTGGGACGGAGTATCAGCCCCAGCATTTT. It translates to CAWSGTEYQPQHF.

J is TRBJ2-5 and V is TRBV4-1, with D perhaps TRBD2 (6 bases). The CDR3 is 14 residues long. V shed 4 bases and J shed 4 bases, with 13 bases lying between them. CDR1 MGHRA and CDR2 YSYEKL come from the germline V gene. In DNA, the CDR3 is TGCGCCAGCAGCCTCCCGGGACTGCGAGAGACCCAGTACTTC. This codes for CASSLPGLRETQYF.

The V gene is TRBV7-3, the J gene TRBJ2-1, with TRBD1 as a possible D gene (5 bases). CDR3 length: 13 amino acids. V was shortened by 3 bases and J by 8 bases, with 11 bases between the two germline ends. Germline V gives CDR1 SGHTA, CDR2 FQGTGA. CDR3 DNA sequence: TGTGCCAGCAGCTTCCTAGACAGCGATGAGCAGTTCTTC. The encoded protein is CASSFLDSDEQFF.

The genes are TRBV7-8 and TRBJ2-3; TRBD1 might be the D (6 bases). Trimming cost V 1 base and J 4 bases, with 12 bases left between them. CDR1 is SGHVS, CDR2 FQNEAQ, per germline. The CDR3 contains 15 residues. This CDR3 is CASSLVRGTADTQYF. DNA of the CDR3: TGTGCCAGCAGCTTAGTGAGGGGGACCGCAGATACGCAGTATTTT. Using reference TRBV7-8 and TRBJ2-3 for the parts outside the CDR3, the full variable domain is GAGVSQSPRYKVAKRGQDVALRCDPISGHVSLFWYQQALGQGPEFLTYFQNEAQLDKSGLPSDRFFAERPEGSVSTLKIQRTQQEDSAVYLCASSLVRGTADTQYFGPGTRLTVL.

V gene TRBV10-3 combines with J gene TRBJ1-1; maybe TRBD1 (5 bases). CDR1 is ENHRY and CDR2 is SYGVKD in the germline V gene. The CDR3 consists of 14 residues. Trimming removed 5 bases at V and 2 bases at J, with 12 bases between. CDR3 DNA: TGTGCCATCAGTCCGACAGAGGTAAACACTGAAGCTTTCTTT. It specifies CAISPTEVNTEAFF.

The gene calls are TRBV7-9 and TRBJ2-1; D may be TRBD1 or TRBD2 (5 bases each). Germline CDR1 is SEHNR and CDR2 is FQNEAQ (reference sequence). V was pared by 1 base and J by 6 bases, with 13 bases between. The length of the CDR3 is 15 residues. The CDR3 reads CASSLVLGTGNEQFF. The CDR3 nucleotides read TGTGCCAGCAGCTTAGTTTTGGGGACGGGCAATGAGCAGTTCTTC.

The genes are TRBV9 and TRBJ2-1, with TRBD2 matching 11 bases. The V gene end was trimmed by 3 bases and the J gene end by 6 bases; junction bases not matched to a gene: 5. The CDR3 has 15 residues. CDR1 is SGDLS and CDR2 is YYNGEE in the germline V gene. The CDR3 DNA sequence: TGTGCCAGCAGCGCCCCGGGACTAGCGGCCAATGAGCAGTTCTTC. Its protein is CASSAPGLAANEQFF.

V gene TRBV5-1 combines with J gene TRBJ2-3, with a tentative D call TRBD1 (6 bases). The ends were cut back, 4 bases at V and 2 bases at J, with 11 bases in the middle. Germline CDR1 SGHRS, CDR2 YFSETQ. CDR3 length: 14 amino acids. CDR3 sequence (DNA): TGCGCCAGCAGCCAAGGGGGAGACACAGATACGCAGTATTTT. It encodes CASSQGGDTDTQYF.

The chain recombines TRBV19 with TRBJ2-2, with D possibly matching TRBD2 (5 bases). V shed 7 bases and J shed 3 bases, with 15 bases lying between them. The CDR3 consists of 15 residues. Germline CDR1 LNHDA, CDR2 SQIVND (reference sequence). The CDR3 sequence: CASTPWSGDTGELFF. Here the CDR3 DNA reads TGTGCCAGTACCCCGTGGAGCGGAGACACCGGGGAGCTGTTTTTT.

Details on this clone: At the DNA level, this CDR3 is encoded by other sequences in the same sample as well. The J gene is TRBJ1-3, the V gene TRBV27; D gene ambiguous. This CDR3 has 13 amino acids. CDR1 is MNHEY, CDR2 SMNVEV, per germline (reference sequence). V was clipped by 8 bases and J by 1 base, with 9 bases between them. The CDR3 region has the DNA TGTGCCAGCTCGCCGGGTTCTGGAAACACCATATATTTT. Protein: CASSPGSGNTIYF.

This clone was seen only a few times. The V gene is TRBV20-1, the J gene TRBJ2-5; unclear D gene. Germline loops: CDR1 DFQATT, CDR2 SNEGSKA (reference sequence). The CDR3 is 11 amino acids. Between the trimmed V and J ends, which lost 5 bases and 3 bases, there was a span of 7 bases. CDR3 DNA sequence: TGCAGTGCTTGGACGGAAGAGACCCAGTACTTC. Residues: CSAWTEETQYF.

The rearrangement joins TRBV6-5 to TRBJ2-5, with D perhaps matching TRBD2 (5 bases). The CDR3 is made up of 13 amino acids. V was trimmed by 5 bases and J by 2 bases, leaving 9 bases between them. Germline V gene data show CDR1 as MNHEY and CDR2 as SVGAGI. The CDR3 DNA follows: TGTGCCAGCAGTCATCGGGATCAAGAGACCCAGTACTTC. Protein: CASSHRDQETQYF.

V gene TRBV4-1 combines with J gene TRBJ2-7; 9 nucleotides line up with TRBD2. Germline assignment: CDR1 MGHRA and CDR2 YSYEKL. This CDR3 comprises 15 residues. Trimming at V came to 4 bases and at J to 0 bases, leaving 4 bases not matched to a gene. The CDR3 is CASSLLAGFSYEQYF. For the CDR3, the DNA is TGCGCCAGCAGCCTACTAGCGGGTTTCTCCTACGAGCAGTACTTC.

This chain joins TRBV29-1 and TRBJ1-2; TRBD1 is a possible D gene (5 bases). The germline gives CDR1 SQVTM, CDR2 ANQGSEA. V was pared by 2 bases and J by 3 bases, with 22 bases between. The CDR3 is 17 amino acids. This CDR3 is CSVEPWGAGGGDYGYTF. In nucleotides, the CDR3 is TGCAGCGTTGAACCCTGGGGCGCCGGGGGGGGTGACTATGGCTACACCTTC.

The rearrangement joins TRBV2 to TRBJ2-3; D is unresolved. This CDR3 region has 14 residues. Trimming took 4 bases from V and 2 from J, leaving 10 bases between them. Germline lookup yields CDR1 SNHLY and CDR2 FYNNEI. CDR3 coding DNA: TGTGCCAGCAGTGCAAGGCCACTCACAGATACGCAGTATTTT. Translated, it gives CASSARPLTDTQYF.

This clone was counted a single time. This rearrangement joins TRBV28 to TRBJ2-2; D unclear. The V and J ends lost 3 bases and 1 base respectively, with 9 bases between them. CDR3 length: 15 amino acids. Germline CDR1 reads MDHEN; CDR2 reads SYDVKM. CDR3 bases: TGTGCCAGCAGTTTCGGCAGGAGGAACACCGGGGAGCTGTTTTTT. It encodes CASSFGRRNTGELFF.

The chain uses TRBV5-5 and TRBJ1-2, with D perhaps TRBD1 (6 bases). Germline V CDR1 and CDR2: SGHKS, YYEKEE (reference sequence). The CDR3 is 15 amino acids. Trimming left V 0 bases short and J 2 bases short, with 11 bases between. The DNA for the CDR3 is TGTGCCAGCAGCTTGGGGTACAGGGAAAACTATGGCTACACCTTC. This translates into CASSLGYRENYGYTF.

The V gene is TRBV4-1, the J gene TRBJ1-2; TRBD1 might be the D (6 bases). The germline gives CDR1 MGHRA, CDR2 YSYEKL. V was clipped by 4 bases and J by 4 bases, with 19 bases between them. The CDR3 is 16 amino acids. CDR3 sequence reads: CASSPGEGLEIYGYTF. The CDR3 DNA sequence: TGCGCCAGCAGCCCAGGGGAGGGCTTGGAGATCTATGGCTACACCTTC.